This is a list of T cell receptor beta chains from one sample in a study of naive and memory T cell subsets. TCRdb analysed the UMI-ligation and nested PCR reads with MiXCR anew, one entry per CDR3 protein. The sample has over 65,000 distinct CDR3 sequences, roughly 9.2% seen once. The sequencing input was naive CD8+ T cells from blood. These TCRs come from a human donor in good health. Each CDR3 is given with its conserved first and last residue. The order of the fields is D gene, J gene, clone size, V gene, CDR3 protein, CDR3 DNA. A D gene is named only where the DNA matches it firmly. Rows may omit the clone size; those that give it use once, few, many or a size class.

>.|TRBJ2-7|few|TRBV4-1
CASSQVDGYEQYF
TGCGCCAGCAGCCAAGTTGACGGCTACGAGCAGTACTTC
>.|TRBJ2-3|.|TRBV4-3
CASSREASTDTQYF
TGCGCCAGCAGCCGAGAGGCAAGCACAGATACGCAGTATTTT
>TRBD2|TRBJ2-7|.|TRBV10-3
CAITAGEPYEQYF
TGTGCCATCACCGCGGGAGAACCCTACGAGCAGTACTTC
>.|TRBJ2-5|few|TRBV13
CASSLVGLGPQETQYF
TGTGCCAGCAGCTTAGTGGGTTTGGGACCCCAAGAGACCCAGTACTTC
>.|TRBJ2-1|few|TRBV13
CASSFPGPLNEQFF
TGTGCCAGCAGCTTTCCGGGGCCGCTCAATGAGCAGTTCTTC
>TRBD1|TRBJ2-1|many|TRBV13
CASSLDQGVTANEQFF
TGTGCCAGCAGCTTAGATCAGGGGGTGACGGCCAATGAGCAGTTCTTC
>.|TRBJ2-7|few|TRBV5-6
CASSLGLVPYEQYF
TGTGCCAGCAGCTTGGGACTTGTCCCCTACGAGCAGTACTTC
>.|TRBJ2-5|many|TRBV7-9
CASSSRSRTEETQYF
TGTGCCAGCAGCTCGCGTAGCCGGACAGAAGAGACCCAGTACTTC
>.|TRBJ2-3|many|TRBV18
CASSPLEGYADTQYF
TGTGCCAGCTCACCACTTGAGGGCTACGCAGATACGCAGTATTTT
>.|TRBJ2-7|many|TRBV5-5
CASSLHNYEQYF
TGTGCCAGCAGCTTGCACAACTACGAGCAGTACTTC
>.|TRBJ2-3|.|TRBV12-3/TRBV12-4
CASSRAGITDTQYF
TGTGCCAGCAGTCGCGCGGGGATCACAGATACGCAGTATTTT
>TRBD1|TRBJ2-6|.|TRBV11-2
CASSFGTGVSGANVLTF
TGTGCCAGCAGCTTTGGGACAGGGGTTTCTGGGGCCAACGTCCTGACTTTC
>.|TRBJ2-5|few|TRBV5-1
CASSWAGAGETQYF
TGCGCCAGCAGCTGGGCCGGGGCAGGAGAGACCCAGTACTTC
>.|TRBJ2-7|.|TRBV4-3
CASSQDSQGPYEQYF
TGCGCCAGCAGCCAAGACAGCCAGGGGCCCTACGAGCAGTACTTC
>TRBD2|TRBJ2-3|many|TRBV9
CASSAGLAGAPDTQYF
TGTGCCAGCAGCGCAGGACTAGCGGGAGCTCCAGATACGCAGTATTTT
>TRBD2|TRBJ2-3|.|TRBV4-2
CASSQDQTSNHPAPTDTQYF
TGTGCCAGCAGCCAAGATCAGACTAGCAACCACCCCGCCCCCACAGATACGCAGTATTTT
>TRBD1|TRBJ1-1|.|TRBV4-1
CASSHYSGTGGSLTEAFF
TGCGCCAGCAGCCACTATTCCGGGACAGGGGGCTCGCTCACTGAAGCTTTCTTT
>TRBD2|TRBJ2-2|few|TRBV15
CATSRVRPSGSSGELFF
TGTGCCACCAGCAGAGTCAGGCCTAGCGGGAGTTCCGGGGAGCTGTTTTTT
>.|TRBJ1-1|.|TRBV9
CASSVFTGNNEAFF
TGTGCCAGCAGCGTTTTCACAGGGAACAATGAAGCTTTCTTT
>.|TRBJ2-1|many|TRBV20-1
CSASPAHRTKYTEQFF
TGCAGTGCTTCCCCCGCACATAGGACTAAATATACTGAGCAGTTCTTC
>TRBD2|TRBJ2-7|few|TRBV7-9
CASRGSGTSGSGAYEQYF
TGTGCCAGCAGGGGGTCCGGGACTAGCGGCTCTGGGGCCTACGAGCAGTACTTC
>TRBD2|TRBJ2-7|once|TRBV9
CASSVAGRVNEQYF
TGTGCCAGCAGCGTCGCCGGGAGGGTCAACGAGCAGTACTTC
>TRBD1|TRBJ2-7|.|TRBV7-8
CASSPGTGDEQYF
TGTGCCAGCAGCCCCGGGACAGGGGATGAGCAGTACTTC
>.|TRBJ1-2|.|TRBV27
CASSVTANYGYTF
TGTGCCAGCAGTGTAACAGCTAACTATGGCTACACCTTC
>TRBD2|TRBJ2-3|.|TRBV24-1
CATSDHPGLAGVADTQYF
TGTGCCACCAGTGACCACCCCGGACTAGCCGGGGTTGCGGATACGCAGTATTTT
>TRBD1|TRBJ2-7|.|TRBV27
CASSPGTGGWEQYF
TGTGCCAGCAGTCCTGGGACAGGGGGCTGGGAGCAGTACTTC
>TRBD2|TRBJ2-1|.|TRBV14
CASSQVSGRLNEQFF
TGTGCCAGCAGCCAAGTCAGCGGGAGGTTGAATGAGCAGTTCTTC
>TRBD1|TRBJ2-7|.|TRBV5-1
CASSLRQGAYEQYF
TGCGCCAGCAGCTTGCGGCAGGGGGCTTACGAGCAGTACTTC
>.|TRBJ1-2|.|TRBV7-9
CASSPPGSQKGGYTF
TGTGCCAGCAGCCCACCGGGATCCCAGAAGGGGGGCTACACCTTC
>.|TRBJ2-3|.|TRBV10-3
CAISEWSASDTQYF
TGTGCCATCAGTGAGTGGTCAGCCTCAGATACGCAGTATTTT
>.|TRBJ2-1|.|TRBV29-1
CSVEDQGGGPYNEQFF
TGCAGCGTTGAAGATCAGGGGGGAGGGCCTTACAATGAGCAGTTCTTC
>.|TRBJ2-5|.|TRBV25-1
CASSDYSGTQYF
TGTGCCAGCAGTGACTACTCAGGGACCCAGTACTTC
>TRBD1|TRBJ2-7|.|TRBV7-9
CASSPMRTGEYEQYF
TGTGCCAGCAGTCCCATGAGGACAGGGGAATACGAGCAGTACTTC
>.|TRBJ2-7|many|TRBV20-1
CSARDLIFPYEQYF
TGCAGTGCTAGAGATTTGATATTCCCCTACGAGCAGTACTTC
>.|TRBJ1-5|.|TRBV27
CASSSNANPGTVSNQPQHF
TGTGCCAGCAGCTCCAACGCAAATCCCGGGACGGTTAGCAATCAGCCCCAGCATTTT
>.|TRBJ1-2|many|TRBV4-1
CASSQEDSRALGDYGYTF
TGCGCCAGCAGCCAAGAGGACTCCCGGGCACTTGGTGACTATGGCTACACCTTC
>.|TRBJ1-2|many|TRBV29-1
CSVPGRTYGYTF
TGCAGCGTACCCGGACGGACCTATGGCTACACCTTC
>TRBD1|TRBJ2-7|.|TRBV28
CASRVPGQAYEQYF
TGTGCCAGCAGAGTTCCGGGACAGGCCTACGAGCAGTACTTC
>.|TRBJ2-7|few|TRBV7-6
CASSTPPPGEQYF
TGTGCCAGCTCGACCCCCCCCCCAGGCGAGCAGTACTTC
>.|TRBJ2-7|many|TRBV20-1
CSARGGSSYEQYF
TGCAGTGCTAGGGGCGGAAGCTCCTACGAGCAGTACTTC
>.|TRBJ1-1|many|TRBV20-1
CSARSGEAFF
TGCAGTGCTAGGTCAGGGGAAGCTTTCTTT
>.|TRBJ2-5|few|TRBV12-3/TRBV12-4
CASSLIPETQYF
TGTGCCAGCAGTTTAATCCCAGAGACCCAGTACTTC
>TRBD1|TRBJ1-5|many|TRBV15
CATRNRGGNQPQHF
TGTGCCACCAGGAACAGGGGAGGCAATCAGCCCCAGCATTTT
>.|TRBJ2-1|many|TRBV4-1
CASSDSRRDEQFF
TGCGCCAGCAGCGATTCTCGACGAGATGAGCAGTTCTTC
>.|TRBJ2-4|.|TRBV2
CASRVSLVDIQYF
TGTGCCAGCAGGGTCAGTCTTGTAGACATTCAGTACTTC
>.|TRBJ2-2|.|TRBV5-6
CASRTGELVNTGELFF
TGTGCCAGCAGGACTGGGGAATTAGTAAACACCGGGGAGCTGTTTTTT
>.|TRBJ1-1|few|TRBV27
CASSPQQTENTEAFF
TGTGCCAGCAGTCCACAGCAAACCGAGAACACTGAAGCTTTCTTT
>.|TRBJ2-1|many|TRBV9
CAGGKTYNEQFF
TGTGCCGGGGGAAAAACTTACAATGAGCAGTTCTTC
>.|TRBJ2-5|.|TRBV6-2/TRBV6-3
CASSYADRETQYF
TGTGCCAGCAGTTACGCTGACAGGGAGACCCAGTACTTC
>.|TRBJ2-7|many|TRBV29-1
CSVVGDSYEQYF
TGCAGCGTTGTCGGCGACTCCTACGAGCAGTACTTC
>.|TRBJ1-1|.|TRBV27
CASSLWPGVNTEAFF
TGTGCCAGCAGTTTATGGCCGGGAGTGAACACTGAAGCTTTCTTT
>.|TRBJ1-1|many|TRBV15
CATSRDRWGANTEAFF
TGTGCCACCAGCAGAGATAGGTGGGGGGCGAACACTGAAGCTTTCTTT
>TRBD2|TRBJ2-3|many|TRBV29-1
CSPVQAGERDTQYF
TGCAGCCCCGTCCAAGCGGGAGAGCGCGATACGCAGTATTTT
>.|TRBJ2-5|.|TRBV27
CASSLAITAPQYF
TGTGCCAGCAGTTTGGCCATTACAGCACCCCAGTACTTC
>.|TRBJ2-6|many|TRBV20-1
CSALGRHFSGANVLTF
TGCAGTGCTCTAGGCCGCCACTTCTCTGGGGCCAACGTCCTGACTTTC
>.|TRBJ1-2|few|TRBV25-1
CASAGGGRYYGYTF
TGTGCCAGCGCTGGAGGAGGACGGTACTATGGCTACACCTTC
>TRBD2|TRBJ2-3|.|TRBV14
CASSQGLGLLFADTQYF
TGTGCCAGCAGCCAAGGCTTGGGACTATTGTTCGCAGATACGCAGTATTTT